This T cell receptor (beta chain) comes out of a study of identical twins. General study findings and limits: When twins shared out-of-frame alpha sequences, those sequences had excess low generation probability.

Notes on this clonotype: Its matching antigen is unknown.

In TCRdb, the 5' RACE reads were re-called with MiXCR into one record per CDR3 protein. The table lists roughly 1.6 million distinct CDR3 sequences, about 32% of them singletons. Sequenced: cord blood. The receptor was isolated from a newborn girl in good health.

CDR3 nucleotide sequence: TGTGCCAGCAACGGGGACAGCCTTCTGAACACTGAAGCTTTCTTT. Translation gives CASNGDSLLNTEAFF. The gene calls are TRBV4-2 and TRBJ1-1; TRBD1 agrees at 7 bases. Germline V gene sequence: CDR1 LGHNA, CDR2 YNFKEQ. The CDR3 covers 15 residues. The J segment lost 0 bases and the V segment lost 7 bases, leaving 8 bases of the junction unmatched.